A selection of T cell receptor beta chains follows, all from one sample in a study of blood T cells in healthy people across ages. One entry per CDR3 protein results from TCRdb running MiXCR on the 5' RACE reads. The data hold around 2 million distinct CDR3 sequences, with 35% to 50% observed a single time. Sequenced sample: blood. The receptor set was obtained from a human donor in good health. The CDR3 runs from the conserved cysteine through the conserved F or W. D genes are given only for firm matches. Where a row states a size, it is once, few, many or the class of an expanded clone; other rows omit it.

j_call	d_call	v_call	clone_size	cdr3_nt	cdr3_aa
TRBJ2-7	TRBD1	TRBV20-1	NA	TGCAGTGCTAGTGGGGGGGACAGGGTATCCTACGAGCAGTACTTC	CSASGGDRVSYEQYF
TRBJ2-3	TRBD2	TRBV7-2	NA	TGTGCCAGCAGGGGCGGGGGGGTCAGTTCAGATACGCAGTATTTT	CASRGGGVSSDTQYF
TRBJ2-3	NA	TRBV20-1	NA	TGCAGTGCCCCCTTGCGGGGCAGCACAGACACGCAGTATTTT	CSAPLRGSTDTQYF
TRBJ2-5	NA	TRBV7-3	NA	TGTGCCAGCAGCTTAAGGGTTAGACCGGGAGAGACCCAGTACTTC	CASSLRVRPGETQYF
TRBJ1-2	NA	TRBV13	few	TGTGCCAGCAGCTTTGTGGATAACTATGGCTACACCTTC	CASSFVDNYGYTF
TRBJ2-7	NA	TRBV20-1	NA	TGCAGTGCTAGAGATAGTGGCGGCGACTCCTACGAGCAGTACTTC	CSARDSGGDSYEQYF
TRBJ2-7	TRBD2	TRBV29-1	NA	TGCGGCGGGGCGGGGGACTACGAGCAGTACTTC	CGGAGDYEQYF
TRBJ1-1	NA	TRBV5-1	NA	TGCGCCAGCAGCTTGCAATTTGCCGAGAACACTGAAGCTTTCTTT	CASSLQFAENTEAFF
TRBJ2-7	NA	TRBV6-5	NA	TGTGCCAGCAGTTGGAACCAGGGTTACGAGCAGTACTTC	CASSWNQGYEQYF
TRBJ2-5	NA	TRBV29-1	NA	TGCAGCGTTGAAGGGCCGGGACTTGCAGAGACCCAGTACTTC	CSVEGPGLAETQYF
TRBJ2-3	NA	TRBV5-5	NA	TGTGCCAGCAGCTTGGCCTTCGGACCATCAGATACGCAGTATTTT	CASSLAFGPSDTQYF
TRBJ2-5	NA	TRBV3-1	NA	TGTGCCGGCAGCCAAGATCAAGAAGAGACCCAGTACTTC	CAGSQDQEETQYF
TRBJ1-5	NA	TRBV5-1	few	TGCGCCAGCAGCTTGGGGGGCGAGGGTCAGCCCCAGCATTTT	CASSLGGEGQPQHF
TRBJ2-3	TRBD2	TRBV6-6	NA	TGTGCCAGCAACACTGGCGGGGGGGCGACAGATACGCAGTATTTT	CASNTGGGATDTQYF
TRBJ1-6	NA	TRBV5-6	NA	TGTGCCAGCGGGATACAGGTGAATTCACCCCTCCACTTT	CASGIQVNSPLHF
TRBJ1-2	NA	TRBV7-2	few	TGTGCCAGCAGCCCCCCCGCAGGGACTAACTATGGCTACACCTTC	CASSPPAGTNYGYTF
TRBJ2-7	TRBD2	TRBV20-1	NA	TGCAGTGCTAGAGATCCGGCCGTAGCGGGAGCGTACGAGCAGTACTTC	CSARDPAVAGAYEQYF
TRBJ2-1	TRBD1	TRBV6-2/TRBV6-3	NA	TGTGCCAGCAGCCAAGGGGGACAGGGGGTCTTGGGGGAGCAGTTCTTC	CASSQGGQGVLGEQFF
TRBJ1-1	NA	TRBV25-1	few	TGTGCCAGCAGTGAATATCGGGGGCTAATCACTGAAGCTTTCTTT	CASSEYRGLITEAFF
TRBJ1-5	NA	TRBV7-2	NA	TGTGCCAGCAGCATCGGGACCGGGACACTTTATCAGCCCCAGCATTTT	CASSIGTGTLYQPQHF
TRBJ2-7	TRBD1	TRBV24-1	NA	TGTGCCACCAGTGATCCGGGACAGGGGGCGGACCACGAGCAGTACTTC	CATSDPGQGADHEQYF
TRBJ2-1	TRBD2	TRBV27	NA	TGTGCCAGCAGTTTATTGAGCGGGGGGGTCTCCTACAATGAGCAGTTCTTC	CASSLLSGGVSYNEQFF
TRBJ1-4	NA	TRBV20-1	few	TGCAGTGCCACCGGGGGACTAAGCTCCAATGAAAAACTGTTTTTT	CSATGGLSSNEKLFF
TRBJ1-2	NA	TRBV5-8	NA	TGTGCCAGCCGACGATATGGCTACACCTTC	CASRRYGYTF
TRBJ1-2	TRBD1	TRBV5-1	NA	TGCGCCAGCAGCTTGGTTCAGGGGGCACAAGCAAACTATGGCTACACCTTC	CASSLVQGAQANYGYTF
TRBJ2-5	NA	TRBV7-2	NA	TGTGCCAGCAGCCCTCAGGAGGGGGACCAAGAGACCCAGTACTTC	CASSPQEGDQETQYF
TRBJ2-2	NA	TRBV4-3	few	TGCGCCAGCAGCCAATCTGGGACCGACACCGGGGAGCTGTTTTTT	CASSQSGTDTGELFF
TRBJ2-3	NA	TRBV7-2	NA	TGTGCCAGCAGCTCCTCGGGGCGTGATGAAGATCCGCAGTATTTT	CASSSSGRDEDPQYF
TRBJ2-7	TRBD1	TRBV7-9	few	TGTGCCAGCAGCTTAGCCGGGACAGGGGTCTACGAGCAGTACTTC	CASSLAGTGVYEQYF
TRBJ2-1	NA	TRBV24-1	NA	TGTGCCACCGAGGGTTACAATGAGCAGTTCTTC	CATEGYNEQFF
TRBJ2-3	NA	TRBV7-8	few	TGTGCCAGCAGCTTAGGCAGGGAAGGGGATACGCAGTATTTT	CASSLGREGDTQYF
TRBJ2-3	TRBD1	TRBV29-1	NA	TGCGGCGTTCCCAGGACAGGGGGGATCGCAGATACGCAGTATTTT	CGVPRTGGIADTQYF
TRBJ2-5	NA	TRBV5-6	NA	TGTGCCAGCAGTCGGATTGGACAGAAGGAGACCCAGTACTTC	CASSRIGQKETQYF
TRBJ2-1	NA	TRBV7-2	NA	TGTGCCAGCAGCAATAGTTGGGGCCATGAGCAGTTCTTC	CASSNSWGHEQFF
TRBJ2-3	NA	TRBV5-1	few	TGCGCCAGCAGCGCGTGGCGTGGGACCGCGGAGAGGGATACGCAGTATTTT	CASSAWRGTAERDTQYF
TRBJ2-4	NA	TRBV5-6	NA	TGTGCCAGCAGTACTCGACAACTAGCCAAAAACATTCAGTACTTC	CASSTRQLAKNIQYF
TRBJ1-1	NA	TRBV4-3	few	TGCGCCAGCAGCCAACGTTGGGACTTTGAAGCTTTCTTT	CASSQRWDFEAFF
TRBJ2-2	NA	TRBV4-1	NA	TGCGCCAGCAGCCGGCTTGGACTCGCGAACACCGGGGAGCTGTTTTTT	CASSRLGLANTGELFF
TRBJ2-4	TRBD1	TRBV7-2	few	TGTGCCGGCAGCACCTCCGGGACAGGGGTAGAGTACTTC	CAGSTSGTGVEYF
TRBJ1-1	NA	TRBV29-1	few	TGCAGCGGCTCACAGGTTCTTAACACTGAAGCTTTCTTT	CSGSQVLNTEAFF
TRBJ2-7	TRBD2	TRBV7-6	NA	TGTGCCAGCAGCCCCCGTCGGGGGGTAGGCTCCTACGAGCAGTACTTC	CASSPRRGVGSYEQYF
TRBJ2-3	NA	TRBV7-9	NA	TGTGCCAGCAGCCCGAGGACTCCAGCTAGCACAGATACGCAGTATTTT	CASSPRTPASTDTQYF